This TCR beta chain was found in a study of blood T cell repertoires in COVID-19. Study-wide context: Researchers got acute and convalescent COVID-19 samples from the United States, Italy and Spain. T cells, B-cell-depleted T cells, or PBMCs supplied cDNA or gDNA.

The CDR3 covers 17 residues. The ends lost 6 bases at V and 5 bases at J; junction bases unmatched: 17. The germline V gene encodes CDR1 KGHSH and CDR2 LQKENI. Original handling: It was from reference gene primer amplification that nucleated cell counts were estimated. The protocol was immunoSEQ multiplex PCR, while the TCRdb copy is restricted to in-frame clones and leaves out a portion. For V, J and clone size, that table is used; D and trimming come from the DNA. The data show over 150,000 clones, roughly four fifths seen once. Seattle-derived patients entered the study during active infection and were followed longitudinally.

Sample: peripheral blood. This TCR derives from a woman older than 75 with COVID-19, enrolled during active disease. The chain recombines TRBV18 with TRBJ2-5, with 8 bases fitting TRBD1. CDR3 nucleotides: TGTGCCAGCTCCGCCAGGACAGGGATGCGCCTCCGGGAGACCCAGTACTTC. Its translation: CASSARTGMRLRETQYF.